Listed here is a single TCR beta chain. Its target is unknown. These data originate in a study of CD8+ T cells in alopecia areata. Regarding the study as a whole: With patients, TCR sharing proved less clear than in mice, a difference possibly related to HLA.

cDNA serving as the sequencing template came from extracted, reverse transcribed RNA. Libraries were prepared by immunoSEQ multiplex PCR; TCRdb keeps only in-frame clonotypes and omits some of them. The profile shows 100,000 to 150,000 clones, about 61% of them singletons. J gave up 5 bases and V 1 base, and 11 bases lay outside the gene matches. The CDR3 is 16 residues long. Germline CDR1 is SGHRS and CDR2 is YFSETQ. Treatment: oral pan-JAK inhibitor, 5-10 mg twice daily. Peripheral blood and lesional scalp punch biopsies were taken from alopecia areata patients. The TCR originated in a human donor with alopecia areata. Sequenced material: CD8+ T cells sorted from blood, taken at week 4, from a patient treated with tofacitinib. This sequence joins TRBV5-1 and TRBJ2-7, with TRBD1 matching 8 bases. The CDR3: CASSLWSGGAGDEQYF. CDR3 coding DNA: TGCGCCAGCAGCTTGTGGTCAGGGGGCGCGGGCGACGAGCAGTACTTC.